This note documents a single T cell receptor beta chain sequence. The antigen remains undetermined. Documented treatment: over 15 received Ad26.COV2.S at low or high dose, single or two shots; 5 received placebo; per-sample allocation not given. All samples were drawn on day 63, counting from the first vaccine or placebo injection. V was shortened by 0 bases and J by 6 bases, with 11 bases between the two germline ends. CDR1 and CDR2 (germline): MNHEY, SVGEGT. This CDR3 spans 15 amino acids. This specimen comes from a study of Ad26.COV2.S vaccination and SARS-CoV-2 variants. The overall study: Ad26.COV2.S arm of COV1001 included the donor. The study's findings and limits: Vaccine recipients had higher spike-specific TCR breadth than placebo recipients. Breadth of non-spike TCRs did not differ between vaccinees and placebo recipients.

Produced via immunoSEQ multiplex PCR; TCRdb's table is partial and in-frame only. In the table there are more than 300,000 clones, 88% of which are singletons. This specimen was peripheral blood, taken in a trial of Ad26.COV2.S vaccine versus placebo. The sequence was obtained from a person between 18 and 59 years old who received the Ad26.COV2.S COVID-19 vaccine or a placebo. The chain joins TRBV6-2 or TRBV6-3 to TRBJ2-2; tentative D call: TRBD2 (6 bases). CDR3 residues: CASSYSGTFSGELFF. Here the CDR3 DNA reads TGTGCCAGCAGTTACTCTGGGACTTTCTCCGGGGAGCTGTTTTTT.